A selection of T cell receptor beta chains follows, all from one sample in a study of radiation and T cells in renal cell carcinoma. Generated by immunoSEQ multiplex PCR, the TCRdb table keeps only in-frame clones and is missing some. Of around 180,000 clones in the sample, about 85% were seen once. Specimen: blood, collected from a patient whose treatment included radiotherapy and nephrectomy. These receptors all stem from a woman between 45 and 60 years old with renal cell carcinoma. CDR3s include the opening cysteine and the closing phenylalanine or tryptophan. D genes are given only for firm matches. Size is omitted from some rows. Given values are once, few, many or a class for expanded clones.

V gene: TRBV5-1; D gene: -; J gene: TRBJ1-1; clone size: -; CDR3 DNA: TGCGCCAGCAGCTTGGCCCAGGGAGGCACTGAAGCTTTCTTT; CDR3 protein: CASSLAQGGTEAFF
V gene: TRBV21-1; D gene: -; J gene: TRBJ2-7; clone size: -; CDR3 DNA: TGTGCCAGCAGCAAAGGAGGTGCCTCCTCCTACGAGCAGTACTTC; CDR3 protein: CASSKGGASSYEQYF
V gene: TRBV15; D gene: TRBD1; J gene: TRBJ2-6; clone size: -; CDR3 DNA: TGTGCCACCAGGGACAGGGGGGGCTCTGGGGCCAACGTCCTGACTTTC; CDR3 protein: CATRDRGGSGANVLTF
V gene: TRBV15; D gene: TRBD1; J gene: TRBJ1-6; clone size: few; CDR3 DNA: TGTGCCACCAGCAGACCCGACAGGGGTTCACCCCTCCACTTT; CDR3 protein: CATSRPDRGSPLHF
V gene: TRBV5-1; D gene: TRBD1; J gene: TRBJ1-2; clone size: few; CDR3 DNA: TGCGCCAGCAGCAACACAGGGGACTATGGCTACACCTTC; CDR3 protein: CASSNTGDYGYTF
V gene: TRBV30; D gene: TRBD2; J gene: TRBJ2-5; clone size: -; CDR3 DNA: TGTGCCTGGAGTGCGGGTCGGACTAGCGGGGTCCAAGAGACCCAGTACTTC; CDR3 protein: CAWSAGRTSGVQETQYF
V gene: TRBV19; D gene: -; J gene: TRBJ1-1; clone size: once; CDR3 DNA: TGTGCCAGTAGTACCCGGAGGGGCACTGAAGCTTTCTTT; CDR3 protein: CASSTRRGTEAFF
V gene: TRBV7-2; D gene: -; J gene: TRBJ2-2; clone size: -; CDR3 DNA: TGTGCCAGCTGCCCTCCCTTTAGGCCCAGATCGTCCGGGGAGCTGTTTTTT; CDR3 protein: CASCPPFRPRSSGELFF
V gene: TRBV29-1; D gene: -; J gene: TRBJ1-2; clone size: -; CDR3 DNA: TGCAGCGTTGAACCCGGTGTTTTCGGAAACTATGGCTACACCTTC; CDR3 protein: CSVEPGVFGNYGYTF
V gene: TRBV9; D gene: -; J gene: TRBJ1-1; clone size: -; CDR3 DNA: TGTGCCAGCAGCGACACGGGAGGGGCTCCGAACACTGAAGCTTTCTTT; CDR3 protein: CASSDTGGAPNTEAFF
V gene: TRBV4-3; D gene: -; J gene: TRBJ1-2; clone size: -; CDR3 DNA: TGCGCCAGCAGCCAAGATGGCACCTATGGCTACACCTTC; CDR3 protein: CASSQDGTYGYTF